This TCR beta chain was documented in a study of OX40 agonist ivuxolimab in advanced cancers. Across the study: Hepatocellular carcinoma, melanoma, renal cell or head and neck cancer affected the dose-escalation patients. Aged roughly 23 to 85 with a mean of approximately 57 years, they were about 80% male. Overall study results and limits: There was clonal expansion of CD4+ and CD8+ blood T cells by week 6 at 0.1 to 3.0 mg/kg.

Sampling of blood occurred at baseline, cycle 4 day 1, and cycle 7 day 1. Sequenced by immunoSEQ multiplex PCR; TCRdb stores in-frame clones only, minus some. Of over 60,000 clones detected, just over 85% appear once; the ten largest clones hold around 0.9%. As regards this clone: No antigen is known for it.

V was pared by 0 bases and J by 2 bases, with 1 base of the junction left unmatched. Germline V gene data show CDR1 as SGHTA and CDR2 as FQGTGA. This CDR3 has 16 residues. Sequences were derived from CD4+ or CD8+ T cells sorted from blood, sampled in a trial of the OX40 agonist ivuxolimab. This clonotype originated in an adult with an advanced solid tumor such as melanoma, head and neck, liver or kidney cancer. This sequence joins TRBV7-3 and TRBJ2-2; TRBD2 aligns across 9 bases. DNA for the CDR3: TGTGCCAGCAGCTTAACCCTAGCGGGAAACACCGGGGAGCTGTTTTTT. Translated, it gives CASSLTLAGNTGELFF.